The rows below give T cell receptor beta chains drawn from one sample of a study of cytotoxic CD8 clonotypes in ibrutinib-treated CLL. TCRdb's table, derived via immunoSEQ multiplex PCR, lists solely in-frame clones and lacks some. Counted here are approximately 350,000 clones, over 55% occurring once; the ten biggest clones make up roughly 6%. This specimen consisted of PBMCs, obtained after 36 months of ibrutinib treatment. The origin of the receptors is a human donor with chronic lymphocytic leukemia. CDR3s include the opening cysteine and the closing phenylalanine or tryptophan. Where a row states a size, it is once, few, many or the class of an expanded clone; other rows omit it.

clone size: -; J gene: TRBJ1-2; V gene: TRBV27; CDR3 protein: CASSLSTGVYGYTF
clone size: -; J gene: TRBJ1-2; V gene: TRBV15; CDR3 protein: CATSRYSGGPYGYTF
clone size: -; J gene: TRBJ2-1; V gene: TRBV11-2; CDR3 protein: CASSADSRNEQFF
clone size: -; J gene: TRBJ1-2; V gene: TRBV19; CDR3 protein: CASRDPRGYTF
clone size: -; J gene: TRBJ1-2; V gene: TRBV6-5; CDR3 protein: CASSYAGSYGYTF
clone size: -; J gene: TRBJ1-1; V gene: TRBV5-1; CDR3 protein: CASSSKAGGLNTEAFF
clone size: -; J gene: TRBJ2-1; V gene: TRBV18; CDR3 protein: CASSPKGLAGAEQFF
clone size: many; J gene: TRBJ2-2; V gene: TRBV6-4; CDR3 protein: CASSKYMNTGELFF
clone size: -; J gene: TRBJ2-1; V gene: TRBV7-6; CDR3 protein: CASSEIVEAYNEQFF
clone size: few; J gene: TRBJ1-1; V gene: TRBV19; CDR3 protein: CASSIGEGKTEAFF
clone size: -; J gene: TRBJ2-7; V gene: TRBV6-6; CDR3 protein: CASSYTGPYEQYF
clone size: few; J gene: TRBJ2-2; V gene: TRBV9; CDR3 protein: CASSVDGGELFF
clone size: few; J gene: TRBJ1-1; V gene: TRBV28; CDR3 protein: CASSWGQGWVF
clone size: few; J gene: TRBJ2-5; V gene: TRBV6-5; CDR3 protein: CASSWTSWETQYF
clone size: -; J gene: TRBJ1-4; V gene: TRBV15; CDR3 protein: CATSSWTGGEKLFF
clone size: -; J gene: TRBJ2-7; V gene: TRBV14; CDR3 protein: CASSHGTSGAYEQYF
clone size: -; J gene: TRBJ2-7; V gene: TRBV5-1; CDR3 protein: CASSYAPPGQGAAEQYF
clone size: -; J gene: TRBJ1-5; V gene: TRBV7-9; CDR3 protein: CASSFGTENQPQHF
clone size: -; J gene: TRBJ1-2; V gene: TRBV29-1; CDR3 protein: CSGIETDDGLGYTF
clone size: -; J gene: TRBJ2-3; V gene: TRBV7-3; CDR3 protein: CASSPTPGGPTDTQYF
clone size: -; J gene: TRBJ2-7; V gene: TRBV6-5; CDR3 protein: CAVGTTRGEQYF
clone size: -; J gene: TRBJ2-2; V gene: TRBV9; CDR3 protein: CASSVEEDSASTGELFF
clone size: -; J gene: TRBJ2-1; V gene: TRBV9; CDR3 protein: CASSPGASGKYEQFF
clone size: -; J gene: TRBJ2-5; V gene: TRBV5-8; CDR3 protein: CASSPGGRETQYF
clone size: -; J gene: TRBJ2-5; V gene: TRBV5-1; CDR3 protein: CASSLKGFEETQYF
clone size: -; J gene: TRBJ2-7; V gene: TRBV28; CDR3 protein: CASSSLLSGAYWSHEQYF
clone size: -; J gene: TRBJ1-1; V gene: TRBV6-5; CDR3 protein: CASSQNRGSNTEAFF
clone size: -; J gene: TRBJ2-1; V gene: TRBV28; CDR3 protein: CASSLAGGSINEQFF
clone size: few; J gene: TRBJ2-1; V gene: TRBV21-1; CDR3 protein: CASSNWDSGTPSYNEQFF